A selection of T cell receptor beta chains follows, all from one sample in a study of blood T cell repertoires in COVID-19. Clones were read by immunoSEQ multiplex PCR, and TCRdb kept only the in-frame ones, dropping some. The sample shows tens of thousands of clones, 90% to 95% of them seen only once. Sequenced sample: peripheral blood. The source of these receptors is a man in his 70s with active COVID-19. Each CDR3 is given with its conserved first and last residue. D genes are given only for firm matches.

cdr3_length d_call j_call v_call cdr3_nt cdr3_aa
14 . TRBJ1-6 TRBV18 TGTGCCAGCTCACAGGACACTTATAATTCACCCCTCCACTTT CASSQDTYNSPLHF
15 . TRBJ1-1 TRBV19 TGTGCCAGTAGTTTTCAGACTCAACCCAACACTGAAGCTTTCTTT CASSFQTQPNTEAFF
11 . TRBJ2-5 TRBV7-7 TGTGCCACCCGTAATCAAGAGACCCAGTACTTC CATRNQETQYF
14 . TRBJ1-6 TRBV5-4 TGTGCCAGCAGCTATGAAGGGGATAATTCACCCCTCCACTTT CASSYEGDNSPLHF
16 . TRBJ1-2 TRBV5-6 TGTGCCAGCAGCCCACAACATTTTTCAGCGAACTATGGCTACACCTTC CASSPQHFSANYGYTF
14 . TRBJ1-4 TRBV3-1/TRBV3-2 TGTGCCAGCAGCCAAGGAGGGGGGGGTGAAAAACTGTTTTTT CASSQGGGGEKLFF
15 . TRBJ2-5 TRBV6-2/TRBV6-3 TGTGCCAGCAGTCCCACCCGGTCCCAACGGGAGACCCAGTACTTC CASSPTRSQRETQYF
12 . TRBJ1-4 TRBV12-3/TRBV12-4 TGTGCCAGCAGGCTCGGCGGTGAAAAACTGTTTTTT CASRLGGEKLFF
15 TRBD1 TRBJ2-2 TRBV18 TGTGCCAGCTCAGCCCGGACAGGGGGCATCGGGGAGCTGTTTTTT CASSARTGGIGELFF
17 TRBD1 TRBJ1-4 TRBV7-8 TGTGCCAGCAGCTTCCGGGACAGGCCTCAACCTAATGAAAAACTGTTTTTT CASSFRDRPQPNEKLFF
16 . TRBJ1-2 TRBV4-3 TGCGCCAGCAGCCAAGAGGGAAGCAGGGCCAACTATGGCTACACCTTC CASSQEGSRANYGYTF
16 TRBD1 TRBJ2-2 TRBV2 TGTGCCAGCAAAAATCTCGGGACAGCGAACACCGGGGAGCTGTTTTTT CASKNLGTANTGELFF
15 . TRBJ1-1 TRBV28 TGTGCCAGCAGTAAGCCGGGACTTCAGAACACTGAAGCTTTCTTT CASSKPGLQNTEAFF
13 . TRBJ1-4 TRBV18 TGTGCCAGCTCTCAGGGTATCGTTGAAAAACTGTTTTTT CASSQGIVEKLFF
16 . TRBJ2-2 TRBV27 TGTGCCAGCAGCCTAGACAGTACTGGATACACCGGGGAGCTGTTTTTT CASSLDSTGYTGELFF
15 TRBD1 TRBJ2-6 TRBV10-1 TGCGCCAGCAGCGACAGGGGGGCGGGGGCCAACGTCCTGACTTTC CASSDRGAGANVLTF
15 . TRBJ2-4 TRBV6-5 TGTGCCAGCAGTTACGGCGGGATAGCCAAAAACATTCAGTACTTC CASSYGGIAKNIQYF